This is a list of T cell receptor beta chains from one sample in a study of vaccination and CD4 T cells after COVID-19. MiXCR, run by TCRdb on the PCR reads, gives a single entry per CDR3 protein. Altogether 7,900 or so distinct CDR3 sequences are present, 45% to 55% being singletons, with the ten largest covering around 21%. For these receptors, no antigen is known. The sample was CD4+ T cells from blood, cultured in vitro. The receptors were gathered from a human donor who had recovered from COVID-19. The CDR3 runs from the conserved cysteine through the conserved F or W. A D gene is named only where the DNA matches it firmly. Where a row states a size, it is once, few, many or the class of an expanded clone; other rows omit it.

>TRBJ1-1|TRBV30|once|.
TGTGCCTTAGCGACTAAGAACACTGAAGCTTTCTTT
CALATKNTEAFF
>TRBJ2-2|TRBV20-1|.|TRBD2
TGCAGTGCTAGTCTAGCGGGGGGGACCGGGGAGCTGTTTTTT
CSASLAGGTGELFF
>TRBJ2-7|TRBV20-1|few|TRBD1
TGCAGTGCTAGGCGAGACAGGGGGGGTTCCTCCTACGAGCAGTACTTC
CSARRDRGGSSYEQYF
>TRBJ1-5|TRBV6-1|few|TRBD1
TGTGCCAGTAAGACAGGGGTGGACCAGCCCCAGCATTTT
CASKTGVDQPQHF
>TRBJ2-3|TRBV5-4|once|.
TGTGCCACCCATCAAGCGGGCGCTAGCACAGATACGCAGTATTTT
CATHQAGASTDTQYF
>TRBJ2-7|TRBV18|once|.
TGTGCCAGCTCACCAGGTGGGGACGAGCAGTACTTC
CASSPGGDEQYF
>TRBJ2-1|TRBV6-2/TRBV6-3|.|.
TGTGCCAGCACCCCCTCCGGGGCCAACAATTACAATGAGCAGTTCTTC
CASTPSGANNYNEQFF
>TRBJ1-5|TRBV7-8|.|.
TGTGCCAGCAGCCTTGGCACTGGGCCCCAGCATTTT
CASSLGTGPQHF
>TRBJ2-5|TRBV24-1|.|.
TGTGCCACCAGTGATTACCTGGACAGTCAAGAGACCCAGTACTTC
CATSDYLDSQETQYF
>TRBJ1-2|TRBV6-1|few|TRBD1
TGTGCCAGCAGTGGGCAGACAGGGGGCATACCCGGCTACACCTTC
CASSGQTGGIPGYTF
>TRBJ2-3|TRBV7-2|few|.
TGTGCCAGCAGCTTAGGGTTCGACACAGATACGCAGTATTTT
CASSLGFDTDTQYF
>TRBJ2-3|TRBV20-1|.|TRBD2
TGCAGTGCTACAGGGAGAGGTGGCGGGAGAGCAGATACGCAGTATTTT
CSATGRGGGRADTQYF
>TRBJ1-4|TRBV6-1|.|TRBD1
TGTGCCAGCAGGGCGACAGGGGGCATTAATGAAAAACTGTTTTTT
CASRATGGINEKLFF
>TRBJ2-7|TRBV20-1|.|.
TGCAGTGCTAGCTCTCCCGGTTCGCCCTCCTACGAGCAGTACTTC
CSASSPGSPSYEQYF
>TRBJ1-4|TRBV5-7|.|.
TGTGCCAGCAGCTTGGGCGACAAGGGACTGAAAAATGAAAAACTGTTTTTT
CASSLGDKGLKNEKLFF
>TRBJ2-7|TRBV4-1|.|.
TGCGCCAGCAGCCACTCAGCACGCTCCTACGAGCAGTACTTC
CASSHSARSYEQYF
>TRBJ2-3|TRBV20-1|.|TRBD2
TGCAGTGCTCAAGGACTAGCGGTGGCAGATACGCAGTATTTT
CSAQGLAVADTQYF
>TRBJ2-7|TRBV18|medium-sized|TRBD1
TGTGCCAGCTCACCAGGACAGGGGGCCTACGAGCAGTACTTC
CASSPGQGAYEQYF
>TRBJ2-2|TRBV5-5|.|TRBD1
TGTGCCAGCAGCCAACCAGGGGGCCGGGGGACCGGGGAGCTGTTTTTT
CASSQPGGRGTGELFF
>TRBJ1-1|TRBV19|.|TRBD1
TGTGCCAGTAGTAGGGACAGGGGGCTCCCGAACACTGAAGCTTTCTTT
CASSRDRGLPNTEAFF
>TRBJ1-1|TRBV7-9|.|.
TGTGCCAGCAGCTCGGGACACCAGAACACTGAAGCTTTCTTT
CASSSGHQNTEAFF
>TRBJ2-7|TRBV7-3|few|TRBD1
TGTGCCAGCAGCCCCGGTCCAGGGGGCGACGAGCAGTACTTC
CASSPGPGGDEQYF
>TRBJ1-2|TRBV6-5|.|.
TGTGCCAGCAGTTACTCCGGTTTGCCGGGCTATGGCTACACCTTC
CASSYSGLPGYGYTF
>TRBJ1-2|TRBV6-2/TRBV6-3|few|.
TGTGCCAGCAGTTACGACCCCGGAGCATATGGCTACACCTTC
CASSYDPGAYGYTF
>TRBJ2-1|TRBV7-3|.|TRBD1
TGTGCCAGCAGCTCAGGGGGAAATGAGCAGTTCTTC
CASSSGGNEQFF
>TRBJ2-2|TRBV20-1|.|.
TGCAGTGCTATAGGACAGTGGCCCGGGGAGCTGTTTTTT
CSAIGQWPGELFF
>TRBJ1-5|TRBV7-8|few|.
TGTGCCAGCAGCTTAGGGCCCGATAGCAATCAGCCCCAGCATTTT
CASSLGPDSNQPQHF
>TRBJ1-2|TRBV5-5|.|.
TGTGCCAGCAGCTGGGGGCGGGACCAGGTGGAAGGCTACACCTTC
CASSWGRDQVEGYTF
>TRBJ1-3|TRBV7-2|.|TRBD1
TGTGCCAGCAGCCCTACAGGGGGCGCGGGAAACACCATATATTTT
CASSPTGGAGNTIYF
>TRBJ2-2|TRBV19|.|.
TGTGCCAGTAGTATAGATCTTGGAAAGGGGGAGCTGTTTTTT
CASSIDLGKGELFF
>TRBJ1-2|TRBV6-1|.|.
TGTGCCAGCAGGGGAATGGGGTCTGGCTACACCTTC
CASRGMGSGYTF
>TRBJ2-2|TRBV6-1|.|.
TGTGCCAGCAGCATAGACAGCCACACCGGGGAGCTGTTTTTT
CASSIDSHTGELFF
>TRBJ1-2|TRBV7-2|few|.
TGTGCCAGCAGCTTAGCTGTCAGCGCTTATGGCTACACCTTC
CASSLAVSAYGYTF
>TRBJ1-2|TRBV7-2|few|.
TGTGCCAGCAGCCCCAAGAATCAGGGGTCCTATGGCTACACCTTC
CASSPKNQGSYGYTF
>TRBJ2-7|TRBV7-9|.|.
TGTGCCAGCAGCAAAGATGGCTACGAGCAGTACTTC
CASSKDGYEQYF
>TRBJ1-5|TRBV29-1|.|.
TGCAGCGCCAGAGGAGGGAGCAATCAGCCCCAGCATTTT
CSARGGSNQPQHF
>TRBJ2-7|TRBV20-1|.|.
TGCAGTGGGTTGGGCAGGGTGAACGAGCAGTACTTC
CSGLGRVNEQYF
>TRBJ2-7|TRBV5-1|.|TRBD1
TGCGCCAGCAGCTCCGACAGGGGGCACGAGCAGTACTTC
CASSSDRGHEQYF
>TRBJ2-7|TRBV5-1|.|.
TGCGCCAGCAGCTTACAGGGTCCCTACGAGCAGTACTTC
CASSLQGPYEQYF
>TRBJ1-2|TRBV5-1|.|TRBD1
TGCGCCAGCAGCTGGACAGGGGAGTATGGCTACACCTTC
CASSWTGEYGYTF
>TRBJ2-5|TRBV7-2|few|TRBD2
TGTGCCAGCAGCTTACGAGCGGGGGAAGAGACCCAGTACTTC
CASSLRAGEETQYF
>TRBJ2-3|TRBV9|.|.
TGTGCCAGCAGTAGTGCAGATACGCAGTATTTT
CASSSADTQYF
>TRBJ1-2|TRBV14|few|.
TGTGCCAGCAGCCAAGTCCCCATCAGCGGCTACACCTTC
CASSQVPISGYTF
>TRBJ1-1|TRBV6-1|few|.
TGTGCCAGCAGGCAACAGCCAATGAACACTGAAGCTTTCTTT
CASRQQPMNTEAFF
>TRBJ1-2|TRBV12-3/TRBV12-4|.|.
TGTGCCAGCAGTTTGGGGCACCCCTCGGATGGCTACACCTTC
CASSLGHPSDGYTF